Shown below are 23 T cell receptor beta chains from a single sample sequenced in a study of shared clonotypes between healthy human individuals. Profiling relied on immunoSEQ multiplex PCR, and the TCRdb table lists in-frame clones only, not all of them. The data contain around 2,100,000 clones, about 95% of them singletons. The naive CD8 subset, CD45RO-negative cells positively selected for CCR7, excluded terminally differentiated effector memory CD45RA+ cells. Source material: naive CD8+ T cells sorted from blood. The receptors come from a man aged 18 to 29 in good health.

Of note for this clone: Other DNA sequences from this sample encode an identical CDR3 as well. The CDR3 region is CASSQDLQSSGNTIYF. In nucleotides, the CDR3 is TGCGCCAGCAGCCAAGATCTTCAATCCTCTGGAAACACCATATATTTT. The rearrangement joins TRBV4-3 to TRBJ1-3; D is ambiguous. The V gene's germline CDR1 is LGHNA and CDR2 YSLEER. This CDR3 comprises 16 residues. Trimming cost V 0 bases and J 0 bases, with 9 bases left between them.

The chain recombines TRBV27 with TRBJ1-2, with D unclear. CDR1 is MNHEY, CDR2 SMNVEV, per germline (reference sequence). The CDR3 spans 13 residues. The V end was cut by 0 bases, the J end by 10 bases, with 12 bases between. CDR3 residues: CASSLSSGSDYTF. The CDR3 bases are TGTGCCAGCAGTTTATCGAGTGGTTCGGACTACACCTTC.

The chain employs TRBV7-6 and TRBJ2-2; D call uncertain. CDR3 length: 12 amino acids. Germline CDR1 and CDR2: SGHVS and FNYEAQ. The ends were cut back, 4 bases at V and 7 bases at J, with 7 bases in the middle. This CDR3 is CASSSALGELFF. CDR3 nucleotide sequence: TGTGCCAGCAGCTCCGCCCTCGGGGAGCTGTTTTTT.

This clone showed up just once. The chain recombines TRBV5-4 with TRBJ2-5; D gene uncertain. Germline assignment: CDR1 SGHNT and CDR2 YYREEE (reference sequence). Trimming stripped 2 bases from V and 0 bases from J, with 8 bases between. The CDR3 runs 14 residues. The CDR3 protein is CASSLFEYQETQYF. The CDR3 nucleotides read TGTGCCAGCAGCTTATTCGAGTACCAAGAGACCCAGTACTTC.

V usage is TRBV6-6 and J usage is TRBJ1-1; 7 nucleotides line up with TRBD1. The V gene end was trimmed by 5 bases and the J gene end by 3 bases; junction bases not matched to a gene: 9. The CDR3 extends over 15 amino acids. Germline V lookup: CDR1 MNHNY, CDR2 SVGAGI (reference sequence). Written as DNA, the CDR3 is TGTGCCAGCAGTCCTTTCCGGGACAGCCACACTGAAGCTTTCTTT. Amino acids: CASSPFRDSHTEAFF.

The chain carries TRBV5-4 and TRBJ2-1, with D perhaps given as TRBD1 or TRBD2 (5 bases each). This CDR3 spans 15 amino acids. Germline V gene data show CDR1 as SGHNT and CDR2 as YYREEE (reference sequence). Trimming pared 3 bases from V and 4 bases from J, leaving 14 bases between. This CDR3 reads CASSSGQSGYNEQFF. DNA of the CDR3: TGTGCCAGCAGCTCGGGGCAGTCGGGGTACAATGAGCAGTTCTTC. The full variable domain, completed using reference TRBV5-4 and TRBJ2-1, is ETGVTQSPTHLIKTRGQQVTLRCSSQSGHNTVSWYQQALGQGPQFIFQYYREEENGRGNFPPRFSGLQFPNYSSELNVNALELDDSALYLCASSSGQSGYNEQFFGPGTRLTVL.

The chain is built from TRBV7-8 and TRBJ1-5; D unresolved. The V gene lost 1 base and the J gene lost 0 bases, with 13 bases spanning the gap. CDR1 is SGHVS and CDR2 is FQNEAQ in the germline V gene. There are 17 residues in the CDR3. The CDR3 bases are TGTGCCAGCAGCTTAGAGCAGGCCCTTTATAGCAATCAGCCCCAGCATTTT. Protein: CASSLEQALYSNQPQHF.

V is TRBV19 and J is TRBJ1-2; 9 bases map to TRBD1. V was clipped by 8 bases and J by 6 bases; unmatched bases: 7. Germline CDR1 reads LNHDA; CDR2 reads SQIVND (reference sequence). The CDR3 contains 13 residues. CDR3 region: CASAGTGFDGYTF. The CDR3 region has the DNA TGTGCCAGTGCCGGGACAGGGTTTGATGGCTACACCTTC.

The sample holds a few counts of this clone. The chain carries TRBV27 and TRBJ1-1; the match to TRBD1 covers 8 bases. Germline CDR1 reads MNHEY; CDR2 reads SMNVEV (reference sequence). The CDR3 spans 15 residues. V trimming: 0 bases; J trimming: 5 bases; junction bases outside the gene matches: 5. CDR3 sequence: CASSLSAGGLTEAFF. The DNA for the CDR3 is TGTGCCAGCAGTTTATCTGCAGGGGGCTTGACTGAAGCTTTCTTT.

The CDR3 here is CASSDGNSPLHF. For the CDR3, the DNA is TGTGCCAGCAGCGATGGGAATTCACCCCTCCACTTT. The gene calls are TRBV5-6 and TRBJ1-6, with unresolved D. The CDR3 loop spans 12 amino acids. V lost 4 bases to trimming and J lost 7 bases, with 6 bases between them. Germline CDR1 reads SGHDT; CDR2 reads YYEEEE.

V and J are TRBV30 and TRBJ2-7; D tentatively reads TRBD1 or TRBD2 (5 bases each). V was trimmed by 1 base and J by 12 bases, leaving 13 bases between them. Germline loops: CDR1 GTSNPN, CDR2 SVGIG (reference sequence). The CDR3 runs to 11 residues. The CDR3 spells CAWSAGTSRYF. CDR3 sequence (DNA): TGTGCCTGGAGTGCCGGGACGTCGCGGTACTTC.

The CDR3 here is CASSWGRADEQYF. DNA for the CDR3: TGTGCCAGCAGCTGGGGAAGGGCGGACGAGCAGTACTTC. The rearrangement uses TRBV5-4 and TRBJ2-7; D unclear. Trimming cost V 3 bases and J 5 bases, with 12 bases left between them. Per the germline V gene, CDR1 is SGHNT and CDR2 is YYREEE (reference sequence). The CDR3 extends over 13 amino acids.

The CDR3 bases are TGTGCCAGCAGGGCCGGGACAGCCGATGAAAAACTGTTTTTT. It specifies CASRAGTADEKLFF. The genes are TRBV6-1 and TRBJ1-4; TRBD1 matches 7 bases. The germline gives CDR1 MNHNS, CDR2 SASEGT. Trimming at V came to 6 bases and at J to 6 bases, leaving 7 bases not matched to a gene. There are 14 residues in the CDR3.

V usage is TRBV7-3 and J usage is TRBJ1-6, with D uncertain. CDR1 and CDR2 from the germline V gene are SGHTA and FQGTGA. Trimming cost V 2 bases and J 4 bases, with 9 bases left between them. The CDR3 runs to 15 residues. In DNA, the CDR3 is TGTGCCAGCAGCTTATATGGGCAGTATAATTCACCCCTCCACTTT. Residues: CASSLYGQYNSPLHF.

This clone was counted between two and nine times. The chain carries TRBV7-2 and TRBJ2-1, with 7 bases aligning to TRBD2. Germline loops: CDR1 SGHTA, CDR2 FQGNSA. The CDR3 loop spans 15 amino acids. V gave up 6 bases and J gave up 2 bases; unmatched junction bases: 7. The CDR3 DNA follows: TGTGCCAGCAGAACATCTAGCGGCCCCTACAATGAGCAGTTCTTC. Its translation is CASRTSSGPYNEQFF.

On this clone itself: Other DNA sequences within the sample encode an identical CDR3. This chain uses TRBV6-1 with TRBJ2-7, with D tentatively TRBD2 (6 bases). V shed 5 bases and J shed 0 bases, with 8 bases lying between them. Germline CDR1 MNHNS, CDR2 SASEGT. This CDR3 is built from 13 residues. Here the CDR3 reads CASSTGSSYEQYF. The DNA for the CDR3 is TGTGCCAGCAGTACCGGGAGCTCCTACGAGCAGTACTTC.

The rearrangement joins TRBV27 to TRBJ2-6, with 11 bases that match TRBD1. The CDR3 consists of 16 residues. The ends lost 8 bases at V and 2 bases at J; junction bases unmatched: 5. Germline CDR1 reads MNHEY; CDR2 reads SMNVEV (reference sequence). The CDR3 spells CASGGQGVTGANVLTF. DNA for the CDR3: TGTGCCAGCGGGGGACAGGGGGTAACTGGGGCCAACGTCCTGACTTTC.

J is TRBJ2-5 and V is TRBV4-2, with TRBD2 matching over 12 bases. After removal of 1 base from V and 2 bases from J, the junction contained 8 bases not matched to a gene. The germline V gene encodes CDR1 LGHNA and CDR2 YNFKEQ. CDR3 size: 18 residues. CDR3 DNA: TGTGCCAGCAGCCAAGGGGCTAGCGGGGGGGCCCCACAAGAGACCCAGTACTTC. This sequence encodes CASSQGASGGAPQETQYF.

The rearrangement joins TRBV6-1 to TRBJ2-7, with D perhaps given as TRBD1 or TRBD2 (5 bases each). Trimming took off 1 base at V and 2 bases at J, with 12 bases between the two ends. CDR1 MNHNS and CDR2 SASEGT come from the germline V gene. The CDR3 covers 15 residues. In DNA form, the CDR3 reads TGTGCCAGCAGTGAAGACCGGGGCCAAACCTACGAGCAGTACTTC. Translation gives CASSEDRGQTYEQYF.

The sample holds one count of this clone. The gene calls are TRBV10-3 and TRBJ2-7; no definite D call. V gave up 10 bases and J gave up 1 base, with 14 bases separating them. Germline V gene data show CDR1 as ENHRY and CDR2 as SYGVKD. This CDR3 region has 13 residues. The CDR3 spells CASTLDGSYEQYF. The CDR3 DNA is TGTGCCAGCACCCTGGACGGGTCCTACGAGCAGTACTTC.

The chain links TRBV5-4 to TRBJ2-3, with 8 bases lining up with TRBD2. J gave up 2 bases and V 0 bases, and 8 bases lay outside the gene matches. The V gene's germline CDR1 is SGHNT and CDR2 YYREEE (reference sequence). The CDR3 contains 17 residues. In nucleotides, the CDR3 is TGTGCCAGCAGCTTGGGAGGCGTGCGGGGGGCCACAGATACGCAGTATTTT. Translating gives CASSLGGVRGATDTQYF.

The chain has TRBV7-8 and TRBJ2-1; D is uncertain. The V gene lost 1 base and the J gene lost 5 bases, with 9 bases spanning the gap. The germline V gene has CDR1 SGHVS and CDR2 FQNEAQ. This CDR3 is built from 14 residues. The CDR3 is CASSLESENNEQFF. The CDR3 region has the DNA TGTGCCAGCAGCTTAGAAAGCGAGAACAATGAGCAGTTCTTC.

About this clone itself: Other DNA sequences from this sample encode an identical CDR3 as well. This chain links TRBV28 with TRBJ2-7; TRBD1 aligns across 10 bases. Germline CDR1 and CDR2: MDHEN and SYDVKM. V shed 2 bases, J shed 3 bases, and the junction held 1 base outside the gene matches. The CDR3 spans 14 residues. The CDR3 DNA reads as TGTGCCAGCAGTTTAGGGGACAGGGGCTACGAGCAGTACTTC. Translating it yields CASSLGDRGYEQYF. The variable domain in full, with the rest retrieved from reference TRBV28 and TRBJ2-7, is DVKVTQSSRYLVKRTGEKVFLECVQDMDHENMFWYRQDPGLGLRLIYFSYDVKMKEKGDIPEGYSVSREKKERFSLILESASTNQTSMYLCASSLGDRGYEQYFGPGTRLTVT.